This T cell receptor beta chain was recovered during a study of cytomegalovirus exposure and HLA in healthy donors. Overall study results and limits: Highest at DRB1 and lowest at HLA-C, TCR association rates differed among HLA loci in a later analysis. Accurate prediction of most subjects' HLA-A and HLA-B alleles from TCR beta sequences was reported.

This PCR relied on a set of 60 Vbeta primers and 13 Jbeta primers. Measured with immunoSEQ multiplex PCR; TCRdb has only the in-frame clones, and not every one. There are 110,000 or so clones in the sample; 70% to 85% occur only once, and around 2.5% lies in the top ten. The CDR3 has 14 residues. Germline CDR1 is MNHEY and CDR2 is SMNVEV (reference sequence). V gave up 2 bases and J gave up 2 bases, with 8 bases separating them. As to this clone: Its specificity is not known.

The sequenced sample consisted of PBMCs. The receptor was derived from a woman between 18 and 29 years old in good health and CMV-seronegative. This chain connects TRBV27 to TRBJ2-3; D is unresolved. Here the CDR3 reads CASSLAESTDTQYF. In nucleotides, the CDR3 is TGTGCCAGCAGTTTAGCAGAATCCACAGATACGCAGTATTTT.